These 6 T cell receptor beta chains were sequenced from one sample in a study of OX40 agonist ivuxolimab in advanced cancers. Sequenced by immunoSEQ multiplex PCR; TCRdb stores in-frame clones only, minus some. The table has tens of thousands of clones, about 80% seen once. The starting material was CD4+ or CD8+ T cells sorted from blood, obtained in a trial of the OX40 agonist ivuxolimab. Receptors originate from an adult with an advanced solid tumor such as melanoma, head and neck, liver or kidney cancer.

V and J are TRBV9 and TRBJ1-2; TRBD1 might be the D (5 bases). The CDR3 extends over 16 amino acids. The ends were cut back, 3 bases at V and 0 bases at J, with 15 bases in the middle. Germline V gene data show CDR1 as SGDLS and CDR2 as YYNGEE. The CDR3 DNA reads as TGTGCCAGCAGCGCCCACCCCGAGACAGCTAACTATGGCTACACCTTC. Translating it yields CASSAHPETANYGYTF.

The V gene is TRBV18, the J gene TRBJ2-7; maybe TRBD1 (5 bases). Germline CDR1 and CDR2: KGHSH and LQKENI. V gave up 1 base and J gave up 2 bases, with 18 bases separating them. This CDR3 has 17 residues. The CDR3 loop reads CASSPQSGYFLTYEQYF. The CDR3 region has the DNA TGTGCCAGCTCACCACAGTCAGGGTATTTCCTTACCTACGAGCAGTACTTC.

Written as DNA, the CDR3 is TGTGCCAGCAGTTACTCGAGGACAGGGAACACTGAAGCTTTCTTT. This translates into CASSYSRTGNTEAFF. The chain couples TRBV6-6 to TRBJ1-1; 7 bases match TRBD1. The trim removed 0 bases at V and 1 base at J, leaving 2 bases unmatched. The germline CDR1 and CDR2 sequences are MNHNY and SVGAGI (reference sequence). The CDR3 runs 15 residues.

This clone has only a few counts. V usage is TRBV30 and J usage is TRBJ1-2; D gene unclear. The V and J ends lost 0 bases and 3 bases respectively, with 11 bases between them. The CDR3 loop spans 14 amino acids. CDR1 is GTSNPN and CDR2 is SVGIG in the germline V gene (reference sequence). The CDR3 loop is CAWSVMWSDYGYTF. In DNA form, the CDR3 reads TGTGCCTGGAGTGTTATGTGGTCAGACTATGGCTACACCTTC.

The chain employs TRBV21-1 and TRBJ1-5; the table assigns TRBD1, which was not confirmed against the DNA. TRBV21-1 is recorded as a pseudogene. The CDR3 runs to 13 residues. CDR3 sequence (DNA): TGTGCCAGCAGCAAAGAGGGGGATCAGCCCCAGCATTTT. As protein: CASSKEGDQPQHF.

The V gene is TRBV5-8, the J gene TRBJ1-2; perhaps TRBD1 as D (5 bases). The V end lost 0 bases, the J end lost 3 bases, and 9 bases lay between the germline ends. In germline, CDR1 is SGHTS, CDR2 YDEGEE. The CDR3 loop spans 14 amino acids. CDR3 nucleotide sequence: TGTGCCAGCAGCTTGGGGGGACGGCACTATGGCTACACCTTC. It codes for CASSLGGRHYGYTF.